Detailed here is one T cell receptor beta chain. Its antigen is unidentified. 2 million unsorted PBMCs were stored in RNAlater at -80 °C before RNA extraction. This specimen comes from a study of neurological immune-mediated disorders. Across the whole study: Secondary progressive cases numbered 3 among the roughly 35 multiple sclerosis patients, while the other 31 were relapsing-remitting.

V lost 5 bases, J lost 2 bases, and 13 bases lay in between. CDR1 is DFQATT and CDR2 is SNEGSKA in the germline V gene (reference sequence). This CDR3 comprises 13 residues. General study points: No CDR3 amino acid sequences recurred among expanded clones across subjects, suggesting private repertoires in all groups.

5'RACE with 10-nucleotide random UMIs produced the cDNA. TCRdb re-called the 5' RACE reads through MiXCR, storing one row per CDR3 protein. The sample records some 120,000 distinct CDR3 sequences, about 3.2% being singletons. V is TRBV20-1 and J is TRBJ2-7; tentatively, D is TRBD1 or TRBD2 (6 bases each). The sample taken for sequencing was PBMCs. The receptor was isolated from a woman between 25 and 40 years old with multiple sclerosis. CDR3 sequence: CSAEGEDTYEQYF. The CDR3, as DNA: TGCAGTGCTGAGGGGGAGGATACCTACGAGCAGTACTTC.